This passage covers 9 T cell receptor beta chains from one sample sequenced in a study of T cells in Graves' hyperthyroidism and ophthalmopathy. TCR beta CDR3 region amplification was performed from RNA transcripts. When the TCR CDR3 underwent first-round RT-PCR, the HTBI primer set was used. One entry per CDR3 protein, called by TCRdb with MiXCR from the multiplex PCR reads. The sample includes about 590,000 distinct CDR3 sequences, around 14% of them seen just once. The sequenced sample consisted of blood. These receptors all stem from a woman in her late teens or twenties with Graves' ophthalmopathy.

This clonotype has a count of ten or more. The chain joins TRBV12-3 or TRBV12-4 to TRBJ2-3; possibly TRBD1 or TRBD2 for D (6 bases each). The V gene lost 7 bases and the J gene lost 6 bases, with 20 bases spanning the gap. The CDR3 totals 15 residues. The CDR3 region is CASIKGGTGADTQYF. The CDR3 region has the DNA TGTGCCAGCATCAAAGGGGGGACGGGAGCCGATACGCAGTATTTT.

This clonotype was observed a few times. A much larger clonotype is one base distant, so this may be a read error. J is TRBJ2-5 and V is TRBV28, with a weak D call TRBD2 (5 bases). The V gene's germline CDR1 is MDHEN and CDR2 SYDVKM. V lost 6 bases and J 7 bases, leaving 18 bases between the germline ends. This CDR3 is 14 amino acids long. CDR3 protein: CASSLTGPGMTQYF. In DNA, the CDR3 is TGTGCCAGCAGCTTGACGGGCCCGGGGATGACCCAGTACTTC.

The V and J genes are TRBV20-1 and TRBJ1-6; perhaps TRBD1 as D (6 bases). From germline, CDR1 is DFQATT and CDR2 SNEGSKA (reference sequence). The V and J ends lost 6 bases and 10 bases respectively, with 28 bases between them. The CDR3 sequence is 17 residues long. The CDR3 DNA is TGCAGTGCGCGTAGGACGGTGGAACAGGGAGTTTGGTCACCCCTCCACTTT. This sequence encodes CSARRTVEQGVWSPLHF.

The rearrangement joins TRBV4-3 to TRBJ2-6; D might be TRBD1 (6 bases). Trimming pared 3 bases from V and 0 bases from J, leaving 12 bases between. The CDR3 totals 17 residues. Germline lookup yields CDR1 LGHNA and CDR2 YSLEER. CDR3 in amino acids: CASSHGQSISGANVLTF. CDR3 sequence (DNA): TGCGCCAGCAGCCATGGACAGAGTATCTCTGGGGCCAACGTCCTGACTTTC.

In its sample, this clonotype was seen many times. The chain uses TRBV6-2 or TRBV6-3 and TRBJ1-1, with unresolved D. The CDR3 has 13 residues. The ends were cut back, 4 bases at V and 4 bases at J, with 10 bases in the middle. Germline V gene lookup returns CDR1 MNHEY and CDR2 SVGEGT. This CDR3 reads CASSSVARTEAFF. The CDR3 DNA reads as TGTGCCAGCAGTTCTGTAGCCCGCACTGAAGCTTTCTTT.

This clonotype was detected ten times or more. The chain links TRBV12-5 to TRBJ1-1, with D tentatively TRBD1 (6 bases). Germline V gene lookup returns CDR1 LGHNT and CDR2 FRNRAP. Trimming shortened V by 4 bases and J by 0 bases, and 15 bases separated the two germline ends. CDR3 length: 16 amino acids. The CDR3, as DNA: TGTGCTAGTGGTTCGAACAGGGACCCGATGAACACTGAAGCTTTCTTT. Translation gives CASGSNRDPMNTEAFF.

The chain links TRBV4-1 to TRBJ2-5; TRBD1 might be the D (6 bases). Germline V gene lookup returns CDR1 MGHRA and CDR2 YSYEKL. This CDR3 comprises 12 residues. Trimming cost V 3 bases and J 11 bases, with 13 bases left between them. CDR3 amino acids: CASSQVADRQYF. Written as DNA, the CDR3 is TGCGCCAGCAGCCAGGTGGCGGACAGACAGTACTTC.

The chain uses TRBV19 and TRBJ2-1; TRBD1 aligns across 10 bases. The junction had 4 bases not matched to a gene; V was cut back by 4 bases and J by 4 bases. There are 15 residues in the CDR3. Germline V gene data show CDR1 as LNHDA and CDR2 as SQIVND (reference sequence). Here the CDR3 DNA reads TGTGCCAGTAGTAAGAGGGACAGGGGATACAATGAGCAGTTCTTC. Translation: CASSKRDRGYNEQFF.

This clonotype was observed many times. The rearrangement uses TRBV20-1 and TRBJ2-1, with 8 bases that match TRBD2. The trim removed 0 bases at V and 5 bases at J, leaving 12 bases unmatched. CDR1 and CDR2 (germline): DFQATT, SNEGSKA (reference sequence). This CDR3 is 17 amino acids long. CDR3 amino acids: CSARDHQQAGANNEQFF. DNA of the CDR3: TGCAGTGCTAGAGATCACCAACAAGCGGGGGCCAACAATGAGCAGTTCTTC.